The following is a T cell receptor (beta chain) sequence with its context. The antigen is not known. The data originate from a study of PD-1 blockade in classical Hodgkin lymphoma. Turning to the study itself: Treatment was intravenous nivolumab, 3 mg/kg every 2 weeks, until progression.

Germline values: CDR1 SGHRS, CDR2 YFSETQ. The CDR3 spans 12 residues. The V gene lost 5 bases and the J gene lost 5 bases, with 10 bases spanning the gap. Every one of the patients relapsed after autologous stem cell transplantation (brentuximab vedotin exposure was variable). Sequencing used immunoSEQ multiplex PCR; TCRdb keeps in-frame clones, though not all of them. Of approximately 50,000 clones listed, approximately 73% are singletons. General study points: Only CD4+ TCR diversity, not CD8+, had risen significantly by C4D1. Complete responders entered with baseline diversity on par with newly diagnosed patients, the results showed.

Specimen: peripheral blood mononuclear cells (PBMCs), collected before the second cycle of nivolumab. The receptor was derived from a human donor with classical Hodgkin lymphoma. The chain is built from TRBV5-1 and TRBJ2-5; no reliable D call. CDR3 DNA sequence: TGCGCCAGCAGAGGGTCTGGCGAGACCCAGTACTTC. Protein: CASRGSGETQYF.